The sequence of this T cell receptor (beta chain) was determined in a study of blood T cells in healthy people across ages. General study points: Observed TCR beta diversity showed a strong correlation with the percentage of naive T cells as measured by flow cytometry. Across the age range, TCR beta diversity per million T cells fell in a roughly linear way.

This clonotype came up a few times. Its antigen is undetermined. The CDR3 extends over 15 amino acids. V was clipped by 5 bases and J by 4 bases; unmatched bases: 8. Sample-barcoded 5' priming and a J-beta primer mix drove a second PCR of roughly 6 to 12 cycles. Sequencing recovered at least 3 million CDR3-containing paired-end reads from each sample. TCRdb ran MiXCR on the 5' RACE reads and lists one entry per CDR3 protein. The table lists about 1 million distinct CDR3 sequences, approximately 25% of them singletons. A further study also used this sample, focusing on T cells of mothers and their children. That publication notes: Each donor was one of three healthy Caucasian mothers or one of their six children.

The rearrangement uses TRBV12-3 or TRBV12-4 and TRBJ1-2; 9 bases line up with TRBD1. The specimen sequenced was blood. The TCR was taken from a girl aged 2 to 9 in good health. For the CDR3, the DNA is TGTGCCAGCAGTGGCACAGGGGGCCTCTTCTATGGCTACACCTTC. Translating gives CASSGTGGLFYGYTF.